The 20 T cell receptor beta chains listed next were all sequenced from one sample in a study of T cell changes during pregnancy in multiple sclerosis. Measured with immunoSEQ multiplex PCR; TCRdb has only the in-frame clones, and not every one. The repertoire consists of around 50,000 clones, with around nine tenths occurring once and the leading ten covering approximately 5%. Sequencing was done on a sample of peripheral blood from another person, used as feeder cells. These receptors were obtained from a human donor whose cells served as feeder cells for cultures in a pregnancy study.

The V and J genes are TRBV6-1 and TRBJ1-2; 9 bases line up with TRBD1. CDR1 MNHNS and CDR2 SASEGT come from the germline V gene. The V gene end was trimmed by 0 bases and the J gene end by 0 bases; junction bases not matched to a gene: 8. The CDR3 is 18 amino acids. CDR3 coding DNA: TGTGCCAGCAGTGAAGCGTCGACAGGGGGTTGGTCTAACTATGGCTACACCTTC. Amino acid sequence: CASSEASTGGWSNYGYTF.

CDR3 loop: CASSQDLVTFTGELFF. The CDR3 region has the DNA TGTGCCAGCAGCCAAGATCTTGTGACCTTCACCGGGGAGCTGTTTTTT. The gene calls are TRBV4-2 and TRBJ2-2; no definite D call. Per the germline V gene, CDR1 is LGHNA and CDR2 is YNFKEQ. The V and J ends lost 0 bases and 4 bases respectively, with 12 bases between them. The CDR3 totals 16 residues.

This chain uses TRBV27 with TRBJ2-5; 8 bases align to TRBD2. CDR1 and CDR2 from the germline V gene are MNHEY and SMNVEV (reference sequence). This CDR3 comprises 13 residues. V shed 3 bases and J 5 bases; nucleotides not matched to a gene: 2. CDR3 protein: CASSLRGVETQYF. The CDR3 DNA follows: TGTGCCAGCAGTTTGCGGGGGGTTGAGACCCAGTACTTC.

V is TRBV5-6 and J is TRBJ2-3; perhaps TRBD2 as D (6 bases). Germline V gene sequence: CDR1 SGHDT, CDR2 YYEEEE. There are 12 residues in the CDR3. Trimming took off 9 bases at V and 1 base at J, with 9 bases between the two ends. CDR3: CATSSGTDTQYF. DNA for the CDR3: TGTGCCACCTCTAGCGGCACAGATACGCAGTATTTT.

The gene calls are TRBV7-2 and TRBJ2-5; D perhaps matches TRBD1 (6 bases). Germline assignment: CDR1 SGHTA and CDR2 FQGNSA. The CDR3 contains 13 residues. The ends were cut back, 6 bases at V and 7 bases at J, with 15 bases in the middle. CDR3 nucleotides: TGTGCCAGCAGGCCGACGCAAGGGGGGACCCAGTACTTC. It specifies CASRPTQGGTQYF.

A note on this clone: At one of its ends the junction is not consistent with the germline gene, which may arise from a read error. The chain carries TRBV7-7 and TRBJ1-4, with 7 bases fitting TRBD1. There are 18 residues in the CDR3. In germline, CDR1 is SSHAT, CDR2 FNYEAQ (reference sequence). The DNA for the CDR3 is TGTGCTAGCAGCTCATGGAACCGGGACAGCCTTACGCGGGAAAAACTGTTTTTT. Protein sequence: CASSSWNRDSLTREKLFF.

The CDR3 loop is CASSPSGWAGGYTF. CDR3 coding DNA: TGTGCCAGCAGCCCCTCCGGGTGGGCCGGGGGCTACACCTTC. The V and J genes are TRBV7-3 and TRBJ1-2; D not resolved. Germline lookup yields CDR1 SGHTA and CDR2 FQGTGA. The CDR3 is made up of 14 amino acids. Trimming pared 5 bases from V and 8 bases from J, leaving 18 bases between.

This clone was counted a few times. The J gene is TRBJ1-1, the V gene TRBV28; 7 bases match TRBD1. J lost 3 bases, V lost 3 bases, and 1 base had no gene match. The CDR3 loop spans 13 amino acids. Germline V gene sequence: CDR1 MDHEN, CDR2 SYDVKM. CDR3 sequence: CASSFQGDTEAFF. The CDR3, as DNA: TGTGCCAGCAGTTTTCAGGGGGACACTGAAGCTTTCTTT.

The V gene is TRBV7-2, the J gene TRBJ2-7, with 9 nucleotides matching TRBD2. Germline assignment: CDR1 SGHTA and CDR2 FQGNSA. The CDR3 extends over 14 amino acids. Germline trimming cut 3 bases from V and 3 bases from J; bases unmatched to any gene: 3. The CDR3 region is CASSFGGRVYEQYF. The CDR3 DNA reads as TGTGCCAGCAGCTTTGGCGGGAGGGTCTACGAGCAGTACTTC.

This chain connects TRBV28 to TRBJ2-1, with D possibly matching TRBD1 (5 bases). This CDR3 has 15 amino acids. Per the germline V gene, CDR1 is MDHEN and CDR2 is SYDVKM. V was shortened by 5 bases and J by 4 bases, with 15 bases between the two germline ends. The CDR3 sequence: CASSTQRQIYNEQFF. The CDR3, as DNA: TGTGCCAGCAGTACTCAAAGACAGATATACAATGAGCAGTTCTTC.

The V and J genes are TRBV4-3 and TRBJ2-7, with a possible D match to TRBD1 (5 bases). Germline-derived CDR1 and CDR2 are LGHNA and YSLEER. The CDR3 runs to 14 residues. V shed 4 bases and J shed 0 bases, with 10 bases lying between them. CDR3 nucleotides: TGCGCCAGCAGCCTTCGGACATTCTCCTACGAGCAGTACTTC. Protein sequence: CASSLRTFSYEQYF.

CDR3 nucleotide sequence: TGTGCCAGCTCACCACAGGGAAGGAACTACGAGCAGTACTTC. This translates into CASSPQGRNYEQYF. This chain links TRBV18 with TRBJ2-7; D gene uncertain. Trimming took off 1 base at V and 3 bases at J, with 10 bases between the two ends. Germline assignment: CDR1 KGHSH and CDR2 LQKENI. The CDR3 totals 14 residues. The full variable domain, its missing parts supplied by reference TRBV18 and TRBJ2-7, is NAGVMQNPRHLVRRRGQEARLRCSPMKGHSHVYWYRQLPEEGLKFMVYLQKENIIDESGMPKERFSAEFPKEGPSILRIQQVVRGDSAAYFCASSPQGRNYEQYFGPGTRLTVT.

DNA for the CDR3: TGTGCCAGCAGCCAGCTGTGGGGGACCGGGGAGACCCAGTACTTC. Translation: CASSQLWGTGETQYF. J is TRBJ2-5 and V is TRBV14; possibly TRBD1 or TRBD2 for D (5 bases each). V shed 3 bases and J shed 5 bases, with 16 bases lying between them. CDR3 size: 15 residues. In germline, CDR1 is SGHDN, CDR2 FVKESK.

This clone was detected once. The chain combines TRBV7-3 with TRBJ2-2; D may match TRBD1 or TRBD2 (7 bases each). CDR3 length equals 15 residues. The V and J ends lost 5 bases and 7 bases respectively, with 17 bases between them. Germline CDR1 and CDR2: SGHTA and FQGTGA. CDR3 amino acids: CASSARQGGIGELFF. The CDR3, as DNA: TGTGCCAGCAGCGCTCGACAGGGAGGGATCGGGGAGCTGTTTTTT.

The rearrangement uses TRBV4-1 and TRBJ1-5; 10 bases are a match to TRBD1. The length of the CDR3 is 15 residues. The V gene end was trimmed by 6 bases and the J gene end by 4 bases; junction bases not matched to a gene: 6. Per germline, CDR1 MGHRA and CDR2 YSYEKL. The chain's CDR3 is CASRQTGGRNQPQHF. Written as DNA, the CDR3 is TGCGCCAGCAGGCAGACAGGGGGCCGTAATCAGCCCCAGCATTTT.

This rearrangement joins TRBV12-5 to TRBJ2-6; TRBD1 matches at 7 bases. With 2 bases clipped from V and 3 bases from J, the junction kept 13 bases outside the gene matches. Germline CDR1 and CDR2: LGHNT and FRNRAP. The CDR3 runs to 19 residues. CDR3 coding DNA: TGTGCTAGTGGTTTGCTTCAGACAGGGTCGCAAGGTGGGGCCAACGTCCTGACTTTC. This sequence encodes CASGLLQTGSQGGANVLTF.

The rearrangement uses TRBV4-3 and TRBJ2-3; TRBD1 agrees at 9 bases. V lost 4 bases to trimming and J lost 5 bases; unmatched junction nucleotides: 10. The CDR3 contains 16 residues. Germline lookup yields CDR1 LGHNA and CDR2 YSLEER. The CDR3 is CASSRRMDRGVDTQYF. CDR3 nucleotide sequence: TGCGCCAGCAGCCGTCGAATGGACAGGGGTGTAGATACGCAGTATTTT.

This chain connects TRBV5-1 to TRBJ2-7; a weak D match, TRBD1 (6 bases). V shed 0 bases and J shed 2 bases, with 12 bases lying between them. Germline CDR1 SGHRS, CDR2 YFSETQ. CDR3 size: 15 residues. The CDR3: CASSLGTQGTYEQYF. The CDR3 coding sequence is TGCGCCAGCAGCTTGGGGACCCAGGGGACCTACGAGCAGTACTTC.

This chain joins TRBV4-1 and TRBJ2-7; 7 nucleotides align to TRBD1. CDR3 length: 15 residues. The trim removed 0 bases at V and 1 base at J, leaving 3 bases unmatched. Germline loops: CDR1 MGHRA, CDR2 YSYEKL. CDR3: CASSQEGQLSYEQYF. In nucleotides, the CDR3 is TGCGCCAGCAGCCAAGAGGGACAGCTATCCTACGAGCAGTACTTC.

A single count supports this clone. One end of the junction is discordant with germline, which a read error may explain. This chain uses TRBV5-1 with TRBJ2-3; D not certain. Looked up from germline, CDR1 is SGHRS and CDR2 is YFSETQ. The CDR3 runs 14 residues. The CDR3 DNA sequence: TGCGCCAGCAGCTTGGACCCAGGCACGGATACGCAGTATTTT. This encodes CASSLDPGTDTQYF.